This TCR beta chain was identified in a study of T cells in Graves' hyperthyroidism and ophthalmopathy. Study results and caveats: Expanded thyroid clonotypes (above 0.001) were mostly also found in blood.

Exclusion of patients followed from uncontrolled infection, other autoimmune disease, pregnancy or lactation. This clonotype appeared many times. Its target is not known. The CDR3 sequence is 13 residues long. Germline CDR1 and CDR2: SGHVS and FNYEAQ. V was shortened by 5 bases and J by 2 bases, with 10 bases between the two germline ends. Amplification of TCR beta CDR3 regions used RNA as the template. A first-round RT-PCR of the TCR CDR3 used the HTBI primer set. Each CDR3 protein gets one entry after TCRdb re-called the multiplex PCR reads with MiXCR. The sample shows hundreds of thousands of distinct CDR3 sequences, over 35% of them seen only once.

The sequenced sample consisted of blood. This chain joins TRBV7-6 and TRBJ2-7, with D perhaps matching TRBD2 (5 bases). The source of this sequence is a man between 18 and 29 years old with Graves' hyperthyroidism. The CDR3 reads CASSAGEAYEQYF. The DNA of the CDR3 is TGTGCCAGCAGCGCGGGCGAGGCCTACGAGCAGTACTTC.